Following are 19 T cell receptor beta chains from one sample sequenced in a study of post-analysis software for immune sequencing data. Study-level findings and limits: Patients used about 5 TRBV segments, including TRBV5-6, TRBV5-1 and TRBV20-1, more often than controls.

Libraries were made from TCR beta cDNA, and they carried unique molecular identifiers. TCRdb independently ran MiXCR on the PCR reads; one entry per CDR3 protein. The sample records approximately 350,000 distinct CDR3 sequences, roughly 38% being singletons. Their antigens remain unidentified. Sequences were obtained from blood. All receptors derive from a girl between 10 and 17 years old with multiple sclerosis.

This chain uses TRBV6-1 with TRBJ2-7; TRBD2 might be the D (5 bases). The J call is in doubt because the DNA end fits TRBJ2-5 better. The CDR3 is made up of 13 amino acids. CDR1 is MNHNS, CDR2 SASEGT, per germline. CDR3 DNA sequence: TGTGCCAGCAATGAGGCGGGTGGAGAGACCCAGTACTTC. It codes for CASNEAGGETQYF.

In its sample, this clonotype was seen a few times. Its ends do not fully match the called genes, so a read error is possible. This rearrangement joins TRBV7-3 to TRBJ2-3, with D unclear. CDR3 length equals 14 residues. CDR1 and CDR2 from the germline V gene are SGHTA and FQGTGA. The CDR3 sequence: CASSLTTLSDTQYF. Written as DNA, the CDR3 is TGTGCCAGCAGCCTAACGACACTTTCTGATACGCAGTATTTT.

The chain links TRBV11-1 to TRBJ2-3, with D possibly matching TRBD2 (6 bases). Germline V gene sequence: CDR1 SGHAT, CDR2 FQDESV (reference sequence). Deletions cut 1 base from V and 1 base from J, with 12 bases between. This CDR3 is 16 amino acids long. CDR3 nucleotide sequence: TGTGCCAGCAGCTTAGACCTAGCGAGCGGCACAGATACGCAGTATTTT. Its translation is CASSLDLASGTDTQYF.

The rearrangement links TRBV7-2 to TRBJ2-1; tentatively, D is TRBD1 (5 bases). This CDR3 has 15 residues. Per germline, CDR1 SGHTA and CDR2 FQGNSA. The ends were cut back, 5 bases at V and 4 bases at J, with 15 bases in the middle. As DNA, the CDR3 is TGTGCCAGCAGCCCGCCCCCAGGGATATACAATGAGCAGTTCTTC. Translating it yields CASSPPPGIYNEQFF.

The chain has TRBV12-3 or TRBV12-4 and TRBJ2-3; 9 positions agree with TRBD2. There are 14 residues in the CDR3. V was clipped by 10 bases and J by 4 bases; unmatched bases: 9. CDR3 amino acids: CATTQGGGADTQYF. Here the CDR3 DNA reads TGTGCCACCACTCAGGGCGGGGGGGCAGATACGCAGTATTTT.

The chain joins TRBV5-1 to TRBJ1-2; 10 bases match TRBD1. CDR3 length equals 19 residues. V shed 4 bases and J 4 bases; nucleotides not matched to a gene: 19. Germline V gene lookup returns CDR1 SGHRS and CDR2 YFSETQ. DNA for the CDR3: TGCGCCAGCAGCCCGACAGGGGGCTTCTATGGATCCTCCGGCTATGGCTACACCTTC. Its protein is CASSPTGGFYGSSGYGYTF.

The rearrangement joins TRBV5-1 to TRBJ1-4, with 10 bases lining up with TRBD1. V trimming: 3 bases; J trimming: 6 bases; junction bases outside the gene matches: 5. The CDR3 spans 15 residues. Per germline, CDR1 SGHRS and CDR2 YFSETQ. CDR3 nucleotides: TGCGCCAGCAGCTCGGGGACAGGGGAACATGAAAAACTGTTTTTT. Amino acid sequence: CASSSGTGEHEKLFF.

This clonotype was seen a few times. J is TRBJ2-2 and V is TRBV29-1, with TRBD2 as a possible D gene (5 bases). Per germline, CDR1 SQVTM and CDR2 ANQGSEA. The CDR3 extends over 13 amino acids. The CDR3 protein is CTFSGENTGELFF. CDR3 coding DNA: TGCACCTTCTCCGGGGAGAACACCGGGGAGCTGTTTTTT.

The rearrangement links TRBV6-5 to TRBJ1-1; D possibly corresponds to TRBD1 (6 bases). V was clipped by 0 bases and J by 1 base, with 9 bases between them. The germline gives CDR1 MNHEY, CDR2 SVGAGI. The CDR3 is made up of 15 amino acids. The CDR3, as DNA: TGTGCCAGCAGTTACTCTACGACAGGGAACACTGAAGCTTTCTTT. Translated: CASSYSTTGNTEAFF.

The genes are TRBV29-1 and TRBJ1-2, with 10 positions matching TRBD1. This CDR3 is built from 14 residues. Germline V CDR1 and CDR2: SQVTM, ANQGSEA. Germline trimming cut 7 bases from V and 4 bases from J; bases unmatched to any gene: 9. For the CDR3, the DNA is TGCAGCGCTATCGGGACAGGGGAGGGCTATGGCTACACCTTC. Its translation: CSAIGTGEGYGYTF.

J is TRBJ1-1 and V is TRBV2, with D tentatively TRBD1 (5 bases). The CDR3 totals 15 residues. Trimming took off 5 bases at V and 1 base at J, with 14 bases between the two ends. Germline lookup yields CDR1 SNHLY and CDR2 FYNNEI. CDR3: CASSRIRGTNTEAFF. In DNA, the CDR3 is TGTGCCAGCAGTCGGATCCGGGGGACGAACACTGAAGCTTTCTTT.

There are a few counts of this clonotype. The chain uses TRBV7-2 and TRBJ2-3; 8 nucleotides align to TRBD2. There are 17 residues in the CDR3. CDR1 is SGHTA, CDR2 FQGNSA, per germline. The ends lost 4 bases at V and 2 bases at J; junction bases unmatched: 11. The chain's CDR3 is CASSSRGGGSPTDTQYF. CDR3 sequence (DNA): TGTGCCAGCAGCTCACGGGGGGGCGGGTCGCCCACAGATACGCAGTATTTT.

This clonotype has a handful of counts. The chain couples TRBV2 to TRBJ1-4; D gene ambiguous. V lost 11 bases, J lost 6 bases, and 10 bases lay in between. Germline CDR1 and CDR2: SNHLY and FYNNEI. The CDR3 covers 11 residues. The CDR3 reads CAGRSYEKLFF. The CDR3 DNA reads TGTGCCGGACGAAGTTATGAAAAACTGTTTTTT. Using reference TRBV2 and TRBJ1-4 for the parts outside the CDR3, the full variable domain is EPEVTQTPSHQVTQMGQEVILRCVPISNHLYFYWYRQILGQKVEFLVSFYNNEISEKSEIFDDQFSVERPDGSNFTLKIRSTKLEDSAMYFCAGRSYEKLFFGSGTQLSVL.

This clonotype was observed once. This chain joins TRBV14 and TRBJ2-7; D remains unclear. V was cut by 1 base and J by 3 bases, with 7 bases left in between. The length of the CDR3 is 13 residues. Germline V CDR1 and CDR2: SGHDN, FVKESK. CDR3 protein: CASSQVKLYEQYF. CDR3 in DNA: TGTGCCAGCAGCCAAGTAAAACTCTACGAGCAGTACTTC.

This clonotype was detected only a few times. J is TRBJ2-4 and V is TRBV20-1; D unresolved. Trimming pared 2 bases from V and 8 bases from J, leaving 7 bases between. The germline gives CDR1 DFQATT, CDR2 SNEGSKA (reference sequence). This CDR3 spans 11 amino acids. CDR3 amino acids: CSARIPHIQYF. The CDR3 DNA reads TGCAGTGCTAGAATCCCCCACATTCAGTACTTC.

DNA of the CDR3: TGCAGCGTTGCCAGGGGGGAGACCCAGTACTTC. It yields the protein CSVARGETQYF. The chain recombines TRBV29-1 with TRBJ2-5; 7 bases are shared with TRBD1. The CDR3 is 11 residues long. The junction had 1 base not matched to a gene; V was cut back by 4 bases and J by 5 bases. CDR1 and CDR2 (germline): SQVTM, ANQGSEA. Together with reference TRBV29-1 and TRBJ2-5, the CDR3 gives the full variable domain: SAVISQKPSRDICQRGTSLTIQCQVDSQVTMMFWYRQQPGQSLTLIATANQGSEATYESGFVIDKFPISRPNLTFSTLTVSNMSPEDSSIYLCSVARGETQYFGPGTRLLVL.

This clonotype has a handful of counts. A read error may explain this, as a much larger clone is one base away. The chain recombines TRBV6-2 or TRBV6-3 with TRBJ1-5; perhaps TRBD1 as D (6 bases). The germline CDR1 and CDR2 sequences are MNHEY and SVGEGT. CDR3 length equals 14 residues. The V and J ends lost 5 bases and 0 bases respectively, with 8 bases between them. The CDR3 region is CASSRQVSNQPQHF. In DNA form, the CDR3 reads TGTGCCAGCAGTCGACAGGTTAGCAATCAGCCCCAGCATTTT.

This clonotype appeared many times. The chain combines TRBV6-2 or TRBV6-3 with TRBJ1-2, with D unresolved. The CDR3 contains 14 residues. CDR1 is MNHEY and CDR2 is SVGEGT in the germline V gene. The ends were cut back, 6 bases at V and 4 bases at J, with 15 bases in the middle. This CDR3 reads CASSPQMSFYGYTF. The CDR3 DNA sequence: TGTGCCAGCAGCCCACAGATGTCCTTCTATGGCTACACCTTC.

Comments on this clonotype: One end of the junction fails to match germline, which may point to a read error. V gene TRBV11-2 combines with J gene TRBJ1-1; 7 positions agree with TRBD1. CDR1 and CDR2 (germline): SGHAT, FQNNGV. This CDR3 contains 15 residues. CDR3 loop: CASSFRDSPNTEAFF. CDR3 DNA sequence: TGTGCCAGCAGCTTCCGGGACAGCCCGAACACTGAAGCCTTCTTT.